This T cell receptor (beta chain) was identified in a study of cytomegalovirus exposure and HLA in healthy donors. PCR involved 60 Vbeta and 13 Jbeta primers. Sequenced by immunoSEQ multiplex PCR; TCRdb stores in-frame clones only, minus some. The top ten hold less than 5% of the sample, which has about 120,000 clones, around 72% seen once. This clone was counted a few times. This may arise from a read error, as a much more abundant clone is one base away. Germline assignment: CDR1 LGHNA and CDR2 YNFKEQ. Trimming removed 3 bases at V and 1 base at J, with 12 bases between. The CDR3 runs to 15 residues.

This chain links TRBV4-2 with TRBJ1-1, with a tentative D call TRBD1 (5 bases). Sequencing used PBMCs. This receptor was identified in a young man in good health and CMV-seronegative. CDR3 sequence (DNA): TGTGCCAGCAGCCATGCGGACACGAGGAACACTGAAGCTTTCTTT. It codes for CASSHADTRNTEAFF.